This T cell receptor beta chain was sequenced in a study of T cell responses to AZD1222 COVID-19 vaccine. On the study more broadly: Second-dose groups at about 4 or about 12 weeks were pooled.

This clone was found a few times. Its antigen is currently unknown. The assay was immunoSEQ multiplex PCR, and TCRdb's table has in-frame clones only and misses some. The sample has over 100,000 clones; 80% to 90% are singletons. Germline CDR1 reads MNHNY; CDR2 reads SVGAGI (reference sequence). Deletions cut 6 bases from V and 4 bases from J, with 16 bases between. CDR3 length equals 15 residues. Overall study results and limits: AZD1222 recipients seropositive at baseline numbered only 5 to 7.

The sequence came from an adult in good health. The sequences come from peripheral blood, collected on day 0 of AZD1222 vaccination. V and J are TRBV6-6 and TRBJ2-1; D uncertain. CDR3 protein: CASRVGPQAYNEQFF. The CDR3 nucleotides are TGTGCCAGCAGGGTCGGGCCCCAAGCGTACAATGAGCAGTTCTTC.